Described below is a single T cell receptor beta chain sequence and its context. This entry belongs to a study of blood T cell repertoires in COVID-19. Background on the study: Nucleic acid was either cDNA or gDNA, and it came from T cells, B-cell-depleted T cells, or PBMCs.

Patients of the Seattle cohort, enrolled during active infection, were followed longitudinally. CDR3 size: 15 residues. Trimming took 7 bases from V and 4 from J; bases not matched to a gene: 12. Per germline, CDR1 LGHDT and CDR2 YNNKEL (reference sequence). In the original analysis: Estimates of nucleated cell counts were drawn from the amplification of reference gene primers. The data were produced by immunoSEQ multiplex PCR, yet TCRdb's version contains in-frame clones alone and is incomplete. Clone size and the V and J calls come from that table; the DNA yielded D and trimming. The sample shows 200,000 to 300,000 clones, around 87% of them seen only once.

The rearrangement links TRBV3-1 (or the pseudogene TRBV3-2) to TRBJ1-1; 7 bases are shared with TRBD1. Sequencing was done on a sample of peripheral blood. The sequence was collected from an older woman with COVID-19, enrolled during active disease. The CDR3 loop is CASTPGGAGGTEAFF. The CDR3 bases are TGTGCCAGCACCCCGGGGGGGGCAGGGGGCACTGAAGCTTTCTTT.